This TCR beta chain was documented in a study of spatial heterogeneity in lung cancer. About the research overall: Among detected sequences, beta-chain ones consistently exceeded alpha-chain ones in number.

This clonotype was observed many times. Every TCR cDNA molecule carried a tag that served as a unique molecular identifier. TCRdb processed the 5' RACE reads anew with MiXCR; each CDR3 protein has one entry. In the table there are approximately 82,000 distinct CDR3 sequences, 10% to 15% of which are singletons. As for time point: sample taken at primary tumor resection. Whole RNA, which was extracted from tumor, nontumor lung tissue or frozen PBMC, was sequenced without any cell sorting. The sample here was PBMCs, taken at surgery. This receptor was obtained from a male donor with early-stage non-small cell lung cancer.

The CDR3 protein is CAISEAGSSYNSPLHF. The CDR3 DNA reads as TGTGCCATCAGTGAGGCCGGGAGCTCCTATAATTCACCCCTCCACTTT. The J gene is TRBJ1-6, the V gene TRBV10-3; D gene unclear. Trimming took 2 bases from V and 0 from J, leaving 8 bases between them. Germline CDR1 ENHRY, CDR2 SYGVKD. The CDR3 runs to 16 residues.